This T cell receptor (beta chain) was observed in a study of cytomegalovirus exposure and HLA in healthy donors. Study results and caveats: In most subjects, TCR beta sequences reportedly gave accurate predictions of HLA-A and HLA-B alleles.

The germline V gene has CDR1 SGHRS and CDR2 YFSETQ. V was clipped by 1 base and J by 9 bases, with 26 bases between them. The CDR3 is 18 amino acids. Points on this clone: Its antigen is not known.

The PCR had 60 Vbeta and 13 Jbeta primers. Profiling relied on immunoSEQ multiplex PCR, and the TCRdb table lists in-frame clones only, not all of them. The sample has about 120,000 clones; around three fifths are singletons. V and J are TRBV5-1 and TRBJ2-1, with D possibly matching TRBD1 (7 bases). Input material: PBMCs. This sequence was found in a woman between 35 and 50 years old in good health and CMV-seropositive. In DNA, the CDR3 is TGCGCCAGCAGCTTGAAAGGTGGGGAGGTAGCGCCAGGGGGTGAGCAGTTCTTC. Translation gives CASSLKGGEVAPGGEQFF.